The TCR beta chain under discussion was sequenced for a study of patients and donors after allogeneic stem cell transplantation. TCRdb analysed the RT-PCR reads with MiXCR anew, one entry per CDR3 protein. The sample contains hundreds of thousands of distinct CDR3 sequences, around 16% of which appear only once. The CDR3 contains 18 residues. V was shortened by 2 bases and J by 0 bases, with 17 bases between the two germline ends. The V gene's germline CDR1 is ENHRY and CDR2 SYGVKD. Sequenced input: blood, either unsorted or a sorted T cell fraction (not recorded which). The clonotype comes from a human donor who was either an allogeneic HSCT recipient or a stem cell or donor lymphocyte infusion donor (not recorded which). It is not recorded whose cells these are; they may come from a transplant donor. The rearrangement joins TRBV10-3 to TRBJ1-5; maybe TRBD1 (6 bases). The chain's CDR3 is CAISEPTIGGLSNQPQHF. CDR3 bases: TGTGCCATCAGTGAGCCGACCATCGGGGGCCTTAGCAATCAGCCCCAGCATTTT.